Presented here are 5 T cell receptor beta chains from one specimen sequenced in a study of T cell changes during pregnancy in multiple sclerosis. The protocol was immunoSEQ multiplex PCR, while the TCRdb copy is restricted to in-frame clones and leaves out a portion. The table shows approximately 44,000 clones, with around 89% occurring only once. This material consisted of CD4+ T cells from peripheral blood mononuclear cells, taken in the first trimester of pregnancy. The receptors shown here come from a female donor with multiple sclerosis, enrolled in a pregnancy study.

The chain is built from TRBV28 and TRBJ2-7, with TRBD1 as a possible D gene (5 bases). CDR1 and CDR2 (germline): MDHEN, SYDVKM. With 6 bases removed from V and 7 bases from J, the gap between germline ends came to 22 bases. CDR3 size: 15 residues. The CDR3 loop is CASSPRRREGREQYF. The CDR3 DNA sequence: TGTGCCAGCAGCCCCCGCCGCAGGGAAGGACGGGAGCAGTACTTC.

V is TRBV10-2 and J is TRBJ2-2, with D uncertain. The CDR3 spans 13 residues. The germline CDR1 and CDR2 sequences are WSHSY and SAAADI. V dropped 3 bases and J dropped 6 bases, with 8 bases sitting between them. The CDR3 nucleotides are TGCGCCAGCAGTGAATCTAGTTCCGGGGAGCTGTTTTTT. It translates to CASSESSSGELFF.

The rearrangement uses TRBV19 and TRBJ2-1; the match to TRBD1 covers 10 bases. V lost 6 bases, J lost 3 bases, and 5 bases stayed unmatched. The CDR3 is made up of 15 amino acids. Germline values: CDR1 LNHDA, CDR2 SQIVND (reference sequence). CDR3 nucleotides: TGTGCCAGTAGAGGACAGGGGGTTGTCTACAATGAGCAGTTCTTC. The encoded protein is CASRGQGVVYNEQFF.

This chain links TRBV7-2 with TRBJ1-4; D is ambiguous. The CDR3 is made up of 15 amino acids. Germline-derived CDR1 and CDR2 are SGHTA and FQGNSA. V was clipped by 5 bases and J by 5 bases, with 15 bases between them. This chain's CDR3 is CASSLTSGVNEKLFF. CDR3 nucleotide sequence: TGTGCCAGCAGCCTAACCTCCGGGGTGAATGAAAAACTGTTTTTT.

CDR3 DNA: TGTGCCAGCTCTAGCCCGACCATGGGCACTGAAGCTTTCTTT. Encoded protein: CASSSPTMGTEAFF. This sequence joins TRBV6-6 and TRBJ1-1; D gene uncertain. This CDR3 is 14 amino acids long. The germline V gene encodes CDR1 MNHNY and CDR2 SVGAGI (reference sequence). The V end was cut by 8 bases, the J end by 4 bases, with 17 bases between.